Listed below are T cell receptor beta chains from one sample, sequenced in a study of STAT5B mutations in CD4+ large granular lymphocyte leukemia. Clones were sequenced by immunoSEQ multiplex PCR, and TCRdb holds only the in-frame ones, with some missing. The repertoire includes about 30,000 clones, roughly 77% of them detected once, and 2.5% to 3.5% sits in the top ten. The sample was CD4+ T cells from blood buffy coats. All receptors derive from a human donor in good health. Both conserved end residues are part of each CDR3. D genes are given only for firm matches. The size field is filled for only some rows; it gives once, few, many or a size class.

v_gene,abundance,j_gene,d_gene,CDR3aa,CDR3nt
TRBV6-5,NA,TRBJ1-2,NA,CASTSNRESYGYTF,TGTGCCAGCACTTCGAACAGGGAGAGCTATGGCTACACCTTC
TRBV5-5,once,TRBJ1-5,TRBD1,CASSPSGTGNQPQHF,TGTGCCAGCAGCCCCTCCGGGACAGGCAATCAGCCCCAGCATTTT
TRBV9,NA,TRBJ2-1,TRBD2,CASSVAGTSGYNEQFF,TGTGCCAGCAGCGTAGCCGGGACTAGCGGATACAATGAGCAGTTCTTC
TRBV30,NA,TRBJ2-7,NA,CAWSHGGVKEQYF,TGTGCCTGGAGCCACGGTGGGGTAAAAGAGCAGTACTTC
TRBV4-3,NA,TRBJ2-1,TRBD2,CASSSGTSHYNEQFF,TGCGCCAGCAGCTCCGGGACTAGCCATTACAATGAGCAGTTCTTC
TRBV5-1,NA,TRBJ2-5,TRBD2,CASSPRLAGVGYQETQYF,TGCGCCAGCAGCCCAAGACTAGCGGGAGTGGGGTACCAAGAGACCCAGTACTTC
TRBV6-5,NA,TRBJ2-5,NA,CASSYLETQYF,TGTGCCAGCAGTTACTTGGAGACCCAGTACTTC
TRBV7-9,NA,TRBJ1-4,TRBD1,CASSLGTGGNEKLFF,TGTGCCAGCAGCTTAGGGACAGGTGGAAATGAAAAACTGTTTTTT
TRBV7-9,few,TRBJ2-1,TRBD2,CASSLGGLAGGSNEQFF,TGTGCCAGCAGCTTGGGAGGACTAGCGGGAGGGAGTAATGAGCAGTTCTTC
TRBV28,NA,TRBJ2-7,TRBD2,CASSLLSGRPTYEQYF,TGTGCCAGCAGTTTACTTAGCGGGAGACCTACCTACGAGCAGTACTTC
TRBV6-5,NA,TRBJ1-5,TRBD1,CASRPTGDNQPQHF,TGTGCCAGCAGACCAACAGGGGATAATCAGCCCCAGCATTTT
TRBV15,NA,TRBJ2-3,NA,CATSSKITRGGTQYF,TGTGCCACCAGCAGTAAAATTACTAGAGGCGGTACGCAGTATTTT
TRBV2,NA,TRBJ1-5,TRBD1,CASSATGGKQPQHF,TGTGCCAGCAGCGCGACAGGGGGCAAACAGCCCCAGCATTTT
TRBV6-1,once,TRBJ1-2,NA,CASSVDHTFYGYTF,TGTGCCAGCAGTGTAGATCACACTTTCTATGGCTACACCTTC
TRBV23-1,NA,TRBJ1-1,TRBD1,CARRQGAPLSPAENEAFF,TGCGCCAGGAGACAGGGGGCCCCTTTGTCCCCTGCCGAAAATGAAGCTTTCTTT
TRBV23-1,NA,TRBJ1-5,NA,CASYKDKGVNQPQHF,TGCGCCAGCTACAAAGACAAGGGGGTCAATCAGCCCCAGCATTTT
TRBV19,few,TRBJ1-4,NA,CASSMTAANEKLFF,TGTGCCAGTAGTATGACGGCAGCTAATGAAAAACTGTTTTTT
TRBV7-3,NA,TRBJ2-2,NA,CASSLTGMNTGELFF,TGTGCCAGCAGCTTAACAGGGATGAACACCGGGGAGCTGTTTTTT
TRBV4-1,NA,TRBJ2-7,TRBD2,CASSQSSGRQYEQYF,TGCGCCAGCAGCCAATCTAGCGGGAGACAATACGAGCAGTACTTC
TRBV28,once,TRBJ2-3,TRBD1,CASSTLWTGGADTQYF,TGTGCCAGCAGTACCCTCTGGACAGGAGGCGCAGATACGCAGTATTTT
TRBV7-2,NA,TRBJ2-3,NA,CASSLSTQSQYF,TGTGCCAGCAGCTTATCTACCCAATCACAGTATTTT
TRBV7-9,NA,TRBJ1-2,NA,CASSSSSGAVHGYTF,TGTGCCAGCAGCTCCTCCTCGGGGGCAGTCCATGGCTACACCTTC
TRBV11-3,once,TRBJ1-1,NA,CASSSEDNTEAFF,TGTGCCAGCAGCTCCGAAGACAACACTGAAGCTTTCTTT
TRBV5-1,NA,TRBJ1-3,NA,CASSLMGAAGNTIYF,TGCGCCAGCAGCTTGATGGGGGCGGCTGGAAACACCATATATTTT
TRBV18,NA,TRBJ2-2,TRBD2,CASSPLPPGGNTGELFF,TGTGCCAGCTCACCTTTACCTCCGGGAGGGAACACCGGGGAGCTGTTTTTT
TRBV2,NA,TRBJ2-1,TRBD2,CASILAGEGYNEQFF,TGTGCCAGCATCCTAGCGGGAGAGGGCTACAATGAGCAGTTCTTC
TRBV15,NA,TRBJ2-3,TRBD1,CATSPRDRGADTQYF,TGTGCCACCAGCCCCCGGGACAGGGGGGCAGATACGCAGTATTTT
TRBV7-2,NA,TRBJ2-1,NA,CASSRQSGLSYNEQFF,TGTGCCAGCAGCCGACAAAGCGGGCTTTCCTACAATGAGCAGTTCTTC
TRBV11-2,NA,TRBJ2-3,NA,CASSLAQLEDTQYF,TGTGCCAGCAGCTTAGCCCAGTTAGAGGATACGCAGTATTTT
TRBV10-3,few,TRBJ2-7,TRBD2,CAIGRLAGGTYEQYF,TGTGCCATCGGGAGACTAGCGGGAGGGACCTACGAGCAGTACTTC
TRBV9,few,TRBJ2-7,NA,CASSVEESYEQYF,TGTGCCAGCAGCGTAGAGGAATCCTACGAGCAGTACTTC
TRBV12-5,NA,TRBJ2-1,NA,CASGLSGVDEQFF,TGTGCTAGTGGTTTATCAGGGGTCGATGAGCAGTTCTTC
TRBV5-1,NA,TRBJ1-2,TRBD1,CASSSSATGSGYTF,TGCGCCAGCAGCTCCTCCGCGACAGGGAGTGGCTACACCTTC
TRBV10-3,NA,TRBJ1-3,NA,CAIRASYSGNTIYF,TGTGCCATCAGGGCCAGCTACTCTGGAAACACCATATATTTT
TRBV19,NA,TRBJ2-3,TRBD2,CASSSTWREGRGGTDTQYF,TGTGCCAGTAGCTCTACGTGGCGGGAGGGCCGGGGGGGCACAGATACGCAGTATTTT
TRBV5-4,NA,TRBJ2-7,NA,CASSLIGGGHYEQYF,TGTGCCAGCAGCTTGATTGGCGGGGGACACTACGAGCAGTACTTC
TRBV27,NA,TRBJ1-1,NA,CASSLFRLNTEAFF,TGTGCCAGCAGTTTATTCAGATTGAACACTGAAGCTTTCTTT
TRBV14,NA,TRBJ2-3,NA,CASSQWADTQYF,TGTGCCAGCAGCCAATGGGCAGATACGCAGTATTTT
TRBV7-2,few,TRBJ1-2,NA,CASSSNRYGYTF,TGTGCCAGCAGCTCTAATCGATATGGCTACACCTTC
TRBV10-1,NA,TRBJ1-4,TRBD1,CASSEQGGRQGGNEKLFF,TGCGCCAGCAGTGAGCAAGGAGGGCGACAGGGGGGAAATGAAAAACTGTTTTTT